Included here is one T cell receptor (beta chain) sequence, with context. This CDR3 comprises 16 residues. Germline V gene sequence: CDR1 SGDLS, CDR2 YYNGEE. The germline V and J ends were trimmed by 1 base and 0 bases, with 10 bases remaining between them. This record comes from a study of PD-L1 blockade in urothelial cancer. Clones were read by immunoSEQ multiplex PCR, and TCRdb kept only the in-frame ones, dropping some. The sample includes about 40,000 clones, roughly 90% of them seen just once. The time point is: peripheral blood 6 weeks after treatment start. The sample in question was PBMCs, obtained around atezolizumab (anti-PD-L1) treatment. The sequence derives from a man aged 55 to 69 with urothelial cancer. The chain uses TRBV9 and TRBJ2-2; D is possibly TRBD2 (6 bases). CDR3 in DNA: TGTGCCAGCAGCGTAACCACGGGAGCGAACACCGGGGAGCTGTTTTTT. This sequence encodes CASSVTTGANTGELFF. The whole variable domain, filled in from reference TRBV9 and TRBJ2-2, reads DSGVTQTPKHLITATGQRVTLRCSPRSGDLSVYWYQQSLDQGLQFLIQYYNGEERAKGNILERFSAQQFPDLHSELNLSSLELGDSALYFCASSVTTGANTGELFFGEGSRLTVL.